This T cell receptor beta chain was sequenced for a study of cytomegalovirus exposure and HLA in healthy donors. Looked up from germline, CDR1 is GTSNPN and CDR2 is SVGIG (reference sequence). The CDR3 length is 15 residues. The V end lost 3 bases, the J end lost 3 bases, and 17 bases lay between the germline ends. Study-level points and caveats: Exclusion as indistinguishable affected some V segments, including TRBV6-2 and TRBV6-3.

This PCR relied on a set of 60 Vbeta primers and 13 Jbeta primers. The repertoire was sequenced with immunoSEQ multiplex PCR; TCRdb's copy has only in-frame clones and lacks some. The sample includes about 180,000 clones, around 80% seen only once; the top ten take about 1.4%. In regard to this clone: Antigen specificity is unknown.

The chain couples TRBV30 to TRBJ1-1; D is unresolved. The sequence was obtained from a girl aged 5-17 years in good health and CMV-seropositive. The sample comprised PBMCs. In DNA form, the CDR3 reads TGTGCCTGGAGGACCGGGGAGCTTAGGGACACTGAAGCTTTCTTT. The encoded protein is CAWRTGELRDTEAFF. The full variable domain, completed using reference TRBV30 and TRBJ1-1, is SQTIHQWPATLVQPVGSPLSLECTVEGTSNPNLYWYRQAAGRGLQLLFYSVGIGQISSEVPQNLSASRPQDRQFILSSKKLLLSDSGFYLCAWRTGELRDTEAFFGQGTRLTVV.